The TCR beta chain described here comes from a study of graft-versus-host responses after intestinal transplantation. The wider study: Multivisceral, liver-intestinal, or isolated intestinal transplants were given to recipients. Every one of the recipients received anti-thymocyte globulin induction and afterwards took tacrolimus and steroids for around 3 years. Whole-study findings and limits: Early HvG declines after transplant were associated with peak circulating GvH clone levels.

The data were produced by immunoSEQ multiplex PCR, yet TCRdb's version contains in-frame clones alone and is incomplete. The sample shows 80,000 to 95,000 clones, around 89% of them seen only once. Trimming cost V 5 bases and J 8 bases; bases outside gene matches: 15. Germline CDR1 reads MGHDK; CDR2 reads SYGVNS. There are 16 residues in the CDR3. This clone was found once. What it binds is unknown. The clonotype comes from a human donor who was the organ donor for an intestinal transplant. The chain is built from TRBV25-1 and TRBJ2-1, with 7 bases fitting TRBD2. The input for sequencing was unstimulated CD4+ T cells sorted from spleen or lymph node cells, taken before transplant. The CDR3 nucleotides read TGTGCCAGCAGTCCGACGCTTGTGCGGGGGTTGGATGAGCAGTTCTTC. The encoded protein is CASSPTLVRGLDEQFF.